This paragraph reports one TCR beta chain. Its specificity is not known. This sample was taken from a study of T cell responses to AZD1222 COVID-19 vaccine. Study overall: Pooling was applied to second doses at about 4 or about 12 weeks. Study-level findings and limits: Repertoires were obtained only post-peak T cell response. The study reported that nearly half of spike-specific TCRs target unmutated variant regions. Clonal diversity was possibly underestimated, and white British individuals and females predominated among donors.

Clones were read by immunoSEQ multiplex PCR, and TCRdb kept only the in-frame ones, dropping some. Among fewer than 120,000 clones listed, about 85% were seen once. The V gene lost 2 bases and the J gene lost 6 bases, with 8 bases spanning the gap. Looked up from germline, CDR1 is WNHNN and CDR2 is SYGVQD (reference sequence). The CDR3 is made up of 12 amino acids. This chain joins TRBV10-1 and TRBJ2-7; no clear D gene. The sequence derives from an adult in good health. Sequences were derived from peripheral blood, sampled on day 0 of AZD1222 vaccination. CDR3 nucleotide sequence: TGCGCCAGCAGTGAGGGGTTTTTCGAGCAGTACTTC. Translating it yields CASSEGFFEQYF.